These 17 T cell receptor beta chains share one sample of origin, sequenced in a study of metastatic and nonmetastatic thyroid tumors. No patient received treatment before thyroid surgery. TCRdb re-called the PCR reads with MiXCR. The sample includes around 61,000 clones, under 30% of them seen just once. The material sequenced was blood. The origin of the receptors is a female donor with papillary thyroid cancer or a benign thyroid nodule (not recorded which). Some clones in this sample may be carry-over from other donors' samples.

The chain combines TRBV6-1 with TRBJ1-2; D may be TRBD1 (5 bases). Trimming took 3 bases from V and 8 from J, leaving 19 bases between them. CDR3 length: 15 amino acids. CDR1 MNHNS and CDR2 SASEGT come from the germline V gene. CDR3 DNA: TGTGCCAGCAGTGATACCCCACAGGCGATTCAGGGCTACACCTTC. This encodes CASSDTPQAIQGYTF.

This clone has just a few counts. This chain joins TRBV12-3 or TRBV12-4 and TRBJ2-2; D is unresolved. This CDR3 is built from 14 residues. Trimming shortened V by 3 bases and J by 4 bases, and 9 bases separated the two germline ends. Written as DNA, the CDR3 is TGTGCCAGCAGTTTTGGTACGTCCACCGGGGAGCTGTTTTTT. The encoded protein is CASSFGTSTGELFF.

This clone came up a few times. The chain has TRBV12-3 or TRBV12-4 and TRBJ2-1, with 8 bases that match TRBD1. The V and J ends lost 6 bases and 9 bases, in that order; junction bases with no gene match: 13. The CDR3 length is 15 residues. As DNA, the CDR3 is TGTGCCAGCAGGGGACCGGGACAGGTCGACGGTGAGCAGTTCTTC. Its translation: CASRGPGQVDGEQFF.

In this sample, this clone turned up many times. Here the CDR3 DNA reads TGTGCCATCAGTCAGCTAACAGGGAGATACTCTTACCTGAACACTGAAGCTTTCTTT. Its translation: CAISQLTGRYSYLNTEAFF. V usage is TRBV10-3 and J usage is TRBJ1-1; possibly TRBD1 for D (6 bases). V shed 5 bases and J shed 0 bases, with 25 bases lying between them. The germline gives CDR1 ENHRY, CDR2 SYGVKD. CDR3 length: 19 residues.

The DNA of the CDR3 is TGTGCCTGGAGCGGGGGCTCAGATACGCAGTATTTT. Translating it yields CAWSGGSDTQYF. The chain joins TRBV30 to TRBJ2-3; perhaps D is TRBD1 or TRBD2 (6 bases each). Trimming stripped 3 bases from V and 4 bases from J, with 8 bases between. CDR3 size: 12 residues. In germline, CDR1 is GTSNPN, CDR2 SVGIG (reference sequence).

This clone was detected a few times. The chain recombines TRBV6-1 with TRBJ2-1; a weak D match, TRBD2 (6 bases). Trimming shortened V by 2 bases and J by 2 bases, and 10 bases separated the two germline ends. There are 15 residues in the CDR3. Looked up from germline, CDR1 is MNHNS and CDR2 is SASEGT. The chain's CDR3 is CASSEYGGTYNEQFF. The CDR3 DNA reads TGTGCCAGCAGTGAATACGGGGGTACCTACAATGAGCAGTTCTTC.

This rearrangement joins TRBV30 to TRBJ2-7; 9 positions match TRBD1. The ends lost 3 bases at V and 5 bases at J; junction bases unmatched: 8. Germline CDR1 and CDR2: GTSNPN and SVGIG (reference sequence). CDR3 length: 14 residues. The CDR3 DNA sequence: TGTGCCTGGAGCGTTACCGGGACAGGGAACGAGCAGTACTTC. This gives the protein CAWSVTGTGNEQYF.

The CDR3 nucleotides read TGCAGTGCTAGAGATTCCCGCCTAGGAGGTGGAACTGAAGCTTTCTTT. Its translation: CSARDSRLGGGTEAFF. The rearrangement uses TRBV20-1 and TRBJ1-1; D not resolved. The CDR3 contains 16 residues. V was trimmed by 0 bases and J by 5 bases, leaving 19 bases between them. The germline CDR1 and CDR2 sequences are DFQATT and SNEGSKA (reference sequence).

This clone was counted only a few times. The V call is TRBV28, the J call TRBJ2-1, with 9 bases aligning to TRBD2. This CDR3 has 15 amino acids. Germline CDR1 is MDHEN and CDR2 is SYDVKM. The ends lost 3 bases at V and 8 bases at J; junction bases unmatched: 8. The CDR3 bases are TGTGCCAGCAGTTTTAGGGGACTAGCAGCTCATGAGCAGTTCTTC. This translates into CASSFRGLAAHEQFF.

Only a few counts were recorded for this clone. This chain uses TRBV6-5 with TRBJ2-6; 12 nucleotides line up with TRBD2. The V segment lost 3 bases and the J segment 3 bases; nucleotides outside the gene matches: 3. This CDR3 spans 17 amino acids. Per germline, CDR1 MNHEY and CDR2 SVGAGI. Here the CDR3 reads CASSYRLAGVGANVLTF. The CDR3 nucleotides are TGTGCCAGCAGTTATCGACTAGCGGGAGTTGGGGCCAACGTCCTGACTTTC.

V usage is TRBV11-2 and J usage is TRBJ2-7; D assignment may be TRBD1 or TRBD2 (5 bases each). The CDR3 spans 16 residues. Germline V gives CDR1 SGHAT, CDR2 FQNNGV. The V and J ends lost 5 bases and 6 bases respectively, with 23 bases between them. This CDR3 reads CASSRIGTAPGSEQYF. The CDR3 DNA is TGTGCCAGCAGCCGGATCGGGACCGCGCCTGGTAGCGAGCAGTACTTC.

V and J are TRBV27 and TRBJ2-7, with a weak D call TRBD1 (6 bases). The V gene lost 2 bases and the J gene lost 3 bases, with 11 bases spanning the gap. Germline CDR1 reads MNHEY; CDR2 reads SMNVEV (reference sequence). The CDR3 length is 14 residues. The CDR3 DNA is TGTGCCAGCAGTTTAAGTTTAGGGGGCTACGAGCAGTACTTC. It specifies CASSLSLGGYEQYF.

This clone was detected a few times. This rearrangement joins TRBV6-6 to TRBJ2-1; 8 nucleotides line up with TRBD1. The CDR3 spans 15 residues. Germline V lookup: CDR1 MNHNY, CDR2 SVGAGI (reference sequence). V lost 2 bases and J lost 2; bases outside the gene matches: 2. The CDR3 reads CASSYGQGPYNEQFF. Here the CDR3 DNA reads TGTGCCAGCAGTTACGGACAGGGCCCCTACAATGAGCAGTTCTTC.

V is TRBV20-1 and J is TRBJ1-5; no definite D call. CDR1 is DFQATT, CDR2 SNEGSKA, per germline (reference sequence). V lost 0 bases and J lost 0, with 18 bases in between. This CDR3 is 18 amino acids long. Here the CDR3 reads CSAREGGRHLYSNQPQHF. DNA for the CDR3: TGCAGTGCTAGAGAAGGCGGCCGCCACCTATATAGCAATCAGCCCCAGCATTTT.

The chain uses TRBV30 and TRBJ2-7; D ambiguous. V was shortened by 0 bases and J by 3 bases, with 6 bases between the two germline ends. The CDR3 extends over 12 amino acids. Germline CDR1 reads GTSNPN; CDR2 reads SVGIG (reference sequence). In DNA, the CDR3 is TGTGCCTGGAGTGTGCTGGGCTACGAGCAGTACTTC. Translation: CAWSVLGYEQYF.

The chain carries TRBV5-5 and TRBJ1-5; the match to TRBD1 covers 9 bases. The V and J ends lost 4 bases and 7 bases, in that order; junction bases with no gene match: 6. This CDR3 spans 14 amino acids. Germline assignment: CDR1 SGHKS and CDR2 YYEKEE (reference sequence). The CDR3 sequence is CASSLRTGDQPQHF. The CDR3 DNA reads TGTGCCAGCAGCCTAAGGACAGGGGACCAGCCCCAGCATTTT.

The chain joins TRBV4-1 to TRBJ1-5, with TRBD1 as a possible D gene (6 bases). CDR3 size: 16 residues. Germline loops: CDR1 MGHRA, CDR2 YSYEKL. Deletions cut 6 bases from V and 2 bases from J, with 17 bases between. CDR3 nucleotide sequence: TGCGCCAGCAGTTCCGTACAGGGAATCGGCAATCAGCCCCAGCATTTT. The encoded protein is CASSSVQGIGNQPQHF.